These T cell receptor beta chains were read from a single sample in a study of blood T cell repertoires in COVID-19. Clones were read by immunoSEQ multiplex PCR, and TCRdb kept only the in-frame ones, dropping some. The data show 140,000 to 150,000 clones, 80% to 90% seen once. Sequenced sample: peripheral blood. These receptors all come from a man in his forties or fifties who had recovered from COVID-19. CDR3s include the opening cysteine and the closing phenylalanine or tryptophan. D genes are given only for firm matches. Only some rows state a clone size, as once, few, many or a class for expanded clones.

J | V | D | size | DNA | CDR3
TRBJ2-3 | TRBV3-1/TRBV3-2 | TRBD2 | NA | TGTGCCAGCAGCTTTCGACTAGCGGGGGGGCCGACAGATACGCAGTATTTT | CASSFRLAGGPTDTQYF
TRBJ1-4 | TRBV5-1 | TRBD1 | NA | TGCGCCAGCAGCCCTACAGGGGGAGATGAAAAACTGTTTTTT | CASSPTGGDEKLFF
TRBJ2-1 | TRBV23-1 | TRBD1 | NA | TGCGCCAGCAGTCAAGACAGGGGGCTCAACAATGAGCAGTTCTTC | CASSQDRGLNNEQFF
TRBJ1-6 | TRBV9 | NA | NA | TGTGCCAGCAGCGTAGAGGGGATGAATTCACCCCTCCACTTT | CASSVEGMNSPLHF
TRBJ2-6 | TRBV3-1/TRBV3-2 | NA | NA | TGTGCCAGCAGCCAAGTTCGGGGGGCGAAAGGGGCCAACGTCCTGACTTTC | CASSQVRGAKGANVLTF
TRBJ1-1 | TRBV4-3 | NA | NA | TGCGCCAGCAGCCGTACAGGGACCACTGAAGCTTTCTTT | CASSRTGTTEAFF
TRBJ2-2 | TRBV5-6 | TRBD2 | NA | TGTGCCAGCAGCTTGAGTAGCGGGGTCTCGGGGGAGCTGTTTTTT | CASSLSSGVSGELFF
TRBJ1-1 | TRBV21-1 | NA | NA | TGTGCCAGCAGCAAAGTCGGAGCCCAACGTGGGACTGAAGCTTTCTTT | CASSKVGAQRGTEAFF
TRBJ2-2 | TRBV13 | TRBD1 | NA | TGTGCCAGCACCAGGACAGGGTACAACACCGGGGAGCTGTTTTTT | CASTRTGYNTGELFF
TRBJ2-1 | TRBV6-1 | TRBD2 | once | TGTGCCAGCAGTGAGCCTCGCAGCGGGGGGGGCTTGGATGAGCAGTTCTTC | CASSEPRSGGGLDEQFF
TRBJ1-1 | TRBV5-1 | NA | NA | TGCGCCAGCAGCACCGCGGGGGGCACTGAAGCTTTCTTT | CASSTAGGTEAFF
TRBJ2-5 | TRBV4-3 | NA | NA | TGCGCCAGCAGCCAAGCCCGGGGAGAGACCCAGTACTTC | CASSQARGETQYF
TRBJ2-3 | TRBV4-1 | TRBD2 | NA | TGCGCCAGCAGCCAAGATAGGAGCGGGGGGTCTAGCACAGATACGCAGTATTTT | CASSQDRSGGSSTDTQYF
TRBJ1-1 | TRBV29-1 | NA | NA | TGCAGCGTTTATAAATGGGAGGGGACCACTGAAGCTTTCTTT | CSVYKWEGTTEAFF
TRBJ1-1 | TRBV30 | NA | NA | TGTGCCTGGAGTGTCATCCTGAACACTGAAGCTTTCTTT | CAWSVILNTEAFF
TRBJ2-7 | TRBV7-2 | NA | NA | TGTGCCAGCAGCTTAGTCGGTCCCGGGTCCTACGAGCAGTACTTC | CASSLVGPGSYEQYF
TRBJ1-6 | TRBV2 | NA | NA | TGTGCCAGCACTGAGGGCGGAGGCATTTATAATTCACCCCTCCACTTT | CASTEGGGIYNSPLHF
TRBJ1-4 | TRBV15 | NA | few | TGTGCCACCAGTACAGGAGAAGAAAAACTGTTTTTT | CATSTGEEKLFF
TRBJ2-5 | TRBV7-8 | NA | NA | TGTGCCAGCAGCTTCGGACAGCAAGAGACCCAGTACTTC | CASSFGQQETQYF
TRBJ2-7 | TRBV7-9 | TRBD1 | NA | TGTGCCAGCAGCACCACCGGGACAGGAGGCTACGAGCAGTACTTC | CASSTTGTGGYEQYF
TRBJ2-2 | TRBV4-1 | NA | NA | TGCGCCAGCAGCCAAAGGGACACTATGAACACCGGGGAGCTGTTTTTT | CASSQRDTMNTGELFF
TRBJ2-2 | TRBV19 | TRBD2 | NA | TGTGCCAGTAGTTTGTGGACTAGCGGGGGGGCCGGGGAGCTGTTTTTT | CASSLWTSGGAGELFF
TRBJ2-2 | TRBV19 | NA | NA | TGTGCCAGTAGCACAGGACAGCAGAACACCGGGGAGCTGTTTTTT | CASSTGQQNTGELFF
TRBJ1-6 | TRBV27 | TRBD1 | NA | TGTGCCAGCAGTGACAGGGGACCGTATAATTCACCCCTCCACTTT | CASSDRGPYNSPLHF
TRBJ1-6 | TRBV20-1 | TRBD1 | NA | TGCAGTGCTAGTAGACAGGGGCCGAATTCACCCCTCCACTTT | CSASRQGPNSPLHF
TRBJ2-5 | TRBV10-3 | TRBD2 | NA | TGTGCCATCAGTGGAGCGGGAACCCAAGAGACCCAGTACTTC | CAISGAGTQETQYF
TRBJ1-2 | TRBV9 | TRBD1 | NA | TGTGCCAGCAGCGCGGGGGACAGGGGGTTTGGCTACACCTTC | CASSAGDRGFGYTF
TRBJ2-2 | TRBV4-3 | TRBD2 | NA | TGCGCCAGCAGCCATTTAGGACTAGCGGGGGCCAACACCGGGGAGCTGTTTTTT | CASSHLGLAGANTGELFF
TRBJ1-2 | TRBV3-1/TRBV3-2 | TRBD1 | NA | TGTGCCAGCAGCCAAGATCTGAAAGGGGGCTTGGGCTACACCTTC | CASSQDLKGGLGYTF
TRBJ1-2 | TRBV27 | NA | few | TGTGCCAGCAGTTTATTCCCAGCAGGATACTATGGCTACACCTTC | CASSLFPAGYYGYTF
TRBJ1-1 | TRBV12-3/TRBV12-4 | TRBD1 | NA | TGTGCCAGCAGTTTGGGACAGGGAGTAAGAGCTTTCTTT | CASSLGQGVRAFF
TRBJ1-1 | TRBV19 | TRBD1 | NA | TGTGCCAGTAGTTCAAACAGGGGTCGGAACACTGAAGCTTTCTTT | CASSSNRGRNTEAFF
TRBJ1-3 | TRBV27 | NA | NA | TGTGCCAGCAGTTTGAAAGGGGCGACTGGAAACACCATATATTTT | CASSLKGATGNTIYF
TRBJ2-2 | TRBV7-9 | NA | NA | TGTGCCAGCACCGGAGGGGGGGCGTTGAACACCGGGGAGCTGTTTTTT | CASTGGGALNTGELFF
TRBJ1-4 | TRBV19 | NA | NA | TGTGCCAGTTCGGAGGGGACAACTAATGAAAAACTGTTTTTT | CASSEGTTNEKLFF
TRBJ2-3 | TRBV7-6 | NA | NA | TGTGCCAGCAAGCGCGGGGCGGGGCTCGCAGATACGCAGTATTTT | CASKRGAGLADTQYF
TRBJ2-5 | TRBV5-4 | TRBD2 | NA | TGTGCCAGCAGCCCGGGACTAGCGGGGGGACTCCAAGAGACCCAGTACTTC | CASSPGLAGGLQETQYF
TRBJ1-4 | TRBV18 | TRBD1 | NA | TGTGCCAGCTCACCGGGGACAGGCGCCGATCCGTTTTTT | CASSPGTGADPFF
TRBJ1-2 | TRBV5-4 | NA | NA | TGTGCCAGCAGCTTGGAGGCAGCCGGAGACGGCTACACCTTC | CASSLEAAGDGYTF
TRBJ1-1 | TRBV13 | TRBD1 | NA | TGTGCCAGCAGCCCGGGACAGGGGGGAACTGAAGCTTTCTTT | CASSPGQGGTEAFF
TRBJ1-5 | TRBV2 | NA | NA | TGTGCCAGCAAGGGAGACAATCAGCCCCAGCATTTT | CASKGDNQPQHF
TRBJ1-1 | TRBV9 | TRBD1 | NA | TGTGCCAGCAGCCTGGGACAGGGGGCGTTGGACACTGAAGCTTTCTTT | CASSLGQGALDTEAFF
TRBJ1-2 | TRBV19 | TRBD1 | NA | TGTGCCAGTAGCCCGGACAGGGAGGATGGCTACACCTTC | CASSPDREDGYTF
TRBJ2-5 | TRBV11-2 | TRBD1 | NA | TGTGCCAGCAGCCGGGACAGGGCCCCTGAGGCCCAGTACTTC | CASSRDRAPEAQYF
TRBJ1-2 | TRBV6-5 | NA | NA | TGTGCCAGCAGAACGACGGGGGAGGGCTACACCTTC | CASRTTGEGYTF
TRBJ1-2 | TRBV7-8 | NA | NA | TGTGCCAGCAGCTTTTTAGTGGGCAACTATGGCTACACCTTC | CASSFLVGNYGYTF
TRBJ2-7 | TRBV9 | TRBD2 | once | TGTGCCAGCAGCGTAGGGAGTGGAAGACAGCGGGGCGAGCAGTACTTC | CASSVGSGRQRGEQYF
TRBJ1-6 | TRBV6-5 | NA | NA | TGTGCCAGCAGCCCCGTTAAAGGAGATAATTCACCCCTCCACTTT | CASSPVKGDNSPLHF